The 14 T cell receptor beta chains below come from one sample, sequenced in a study of blood T cell repertoires in COVID-19. Generated by immunoSEQ multiplex PCR, the TCRdb table keeps only in-frame clones and is missing some. Of almost 300,000 clones in the sample, just under 90% are singletons; the top ten hold around 10%. The specimen sequenced was peripheral blood. These receptors were collected from a woman between 25 and 40 years old with COVID-19, enrolled during active disease.

This chain connects TRBV4-1 to TRBJ1-5; 10 bases are a match to TRBD1. The CDR3 spans 17 residues. The germline CDR1 and CDR2 sequences are MGHRA and YSYEKL. The J segment lost 6 bases and the V segment lost 3 bases, leaving 11 bases of the junction unmatched. The CDR3: CASSHLGPGTGVQPQHF. DNA for the CDR3: TGCGCCAGCAGCCATCTAGGCCCCGGGACAGGGGTTCAGCCCCAGCATTTT.

V and J are TRBV11-2 and TRBJ2-2; D perhaps matches TRBD1 (6 bases). V lost 0 bases, J lost 3 bases, and 11 bases lay in between. Germline assignment: CDR1 SGHAT and CDR2 FQNNGV. This CDR3 is 16 amino acids long. The CDR3 sequence is CASSLDYRADTGELFF. The CDR3 nucleotides are TGTGCCAGCAGCTTAGACTACAGGGCGGACACCGGGGAGCTGTTTTTT. Using reference TRBV11-2 and TRBJ2-2 for the parts outside the CDR3, the full variable domain is EAGVAQSPRYKIIEKRQSVAFWCNPISGHATLYWYQQILGQGPKLLIQFQNNGVVDDSQLPKDRFSAERLKGVDSTLKIQPAKLEDSAVYLCASSLDYRADTGELFFGEGSRLTVL.

The rearrangement joins TRBV24-1 to TRBJ1-1; D gene unclear. The V and J ends lost 1 base and 4 bases respectively, with 6 bases between them. The V gene's germline CDR1 is KGHDR and CDR2 SFDVKD. This CDR3 is built from 13 residues. In nucleotides, the CDR3 is TGTGCCACCAGTGATTTATCGTCCACTGAAGCTTTCTTT. Translated: CATSDLSSTEAFF.

This sequence joins TRBV3-1 (or the pseudogene TRBV3-2) and TRBJ1-6; TRBD1 matches at 9 bases. V lost 4 bases and J lost 10; bases outside the gene matches: 5. This CDR3 is 14 amino acids long. Per germline, CDR1 LGHDT and CDR2 YNNKEL (reference sequence). CDR3 amino acids: CASSLDRGGSPLHF. The CDR3 DNA follows: TGTGCCAGCAGCCTGGACAGGGGTGGGTCACCCCTCCACTTT.

This chain uses TRBV7-9 with TRBJ2-7, with D unresolved. The V gene lost 2 bases and the J gene lost 4 bases, with 12 bases spanning the gap. CDR3 length: 14 residues. Germline assignment: CDR1 SEHNR and CDR2 FQNEAQ (reference sequence). CDR3 sequence: CASSLSTDRYEQYF. CDR3 nucleotides: TGTGCCAGCAGCTTATCTACAGATCGATACGAGCAGTACTTC.

A note on this clone: At one of its ends the junction is not consistent with the germline gene, which may arise from a read error. The rearrangement links TRBV6-5 to TRBJ2-7, with 9 positions matching TRBD1. This CDR3 contains 15 residues. CDR1 MNHEY and CDR2 SVGAGI come from the germline V gene. CDR3 DNA sequence: TGTGCCGGCAGTACGGGACAGGGTCTCTCCTACGAGCAGTACTTC. It codes for CAGSTGQGLSYEQYF.

This chain connects TRBV7-9 to TRBJ2-3; maybe TRBD1 (6 bases). Germline loops: CDR1 SEHNR, CDR2 FQNEAQ (reference sequence). The germline V and J ends were trimmed by 5 bases and 3 bases, with 15 bases remaining between them. The CDR3 runs to 15 residues. Here the CDR3 DNA reads TGTGCCAGCAGCCCATGGAAAACAGGGACAGATACGCAGTATTTT. Its protein product is CASSPWKTGTDTQYF.

The chain is built from TRBV14 and TRBJ1-2; 7 positions agree with TRBD1. V dropped 1 base and J dropped 4; count of bases not matched to a gene: 0. The CDR3 covers 13 residues. Germline CDR1 and CDR2: SGHDN and FVKESK. The DNA for the CDR3 is TGTGCCAGCAGCCAAGCAGGGGGCTATGGCTACACCTTC. Translation gives CASSQAGGYGYTF.

V usage is TRBV27 and J usage is TRBJ2-5; 9 positions agree with TRBD2. This CDR3 contains 14 residues. The ends lost 6 bases at V and 2 bases at J; junction bases unmatched: 4. Germline V gives CDR1 MNHEY, CDR2 SMNVEV (reference sequence). CDR3 DNA: TGTGCCAGCAGCCAGAGCGGGGGGCAAGAGACCCAGTACTTC. As protein: CASSQSGGQETQYF.

The chain employs TRBV4-1 and TRBJ1-2; D is unresolved. This CDR3 region has 15 residues. CDR1 is MGHRA, CDR2 YSYEKL, per germline. V lost 2 bases and J 0 bases, leaving 10 bases between the germline ends. CDR3 residues: CASSQLPLANYGYTF. The CDR3 DNA reads as TGCGCCAGCAGCCAACTACCGTTAGCTAACTATGGCTACACCTTC.

The chain employs TRBV4-1 and TRBJ1-1, with 11 nucleotides matching TRBD1. Germline V gene lookup returns CDR1 MGHRA and CDR2 YSYEKL. This CDR3 has 14 amino acids. V gave up 0 bases and J gave up 11 bases; unmatched junction bases: 5. Here the CDR3 reads CASSQEGQGVGAFF. CDR3 in DNA: TGCGCCAGCAGCCAAGAGGGACAGGGGGTAGGGGCTTTCTTT.

This chain uses TRBV7-6 with TRBJ1-1, with 8 bases lining up with TRBD1. Unmatched junction bases numbered 7, after V lost 5 bases and J lost 5 bases. The CDR3 loop spans 14 amino acids. Germline V gene lookup returns CDR1 SGHVS and CDR2 FNYEAQ. In nucleotides, the CDR3 is TGTGCCAGCAGCCAGCGACAGGGGTTAACTGAAGCTTTCTTT. Translating it yields CASSQRQGLTEAFF.

CDR3 loop: CASSERSGNQPQHF. The CDR3 DNA reads TGCGCCAGCAGTGAGAGGAGTGGCAATCAGCCCCAGCATTTT. The chain is built from TRBV10-2 and TRBJ1-5, with D unresolved. The CDR3 covers 14 residues. V was trimmed by 2 bases and J by 2 bases, leaving 7 bases between them. Germline CDR1 WSHSY, CDR2 SAAADI.

The J gene is TRBJ2-3, the V gene TRBV4-2, with D perhaps matching TRBD2 (6 bases). The CDR3 totals 18 residues. The germline V and J ends were trimmed by 0 bases and 1 base, with 17 bases remaining between them. In germline, CDR1 is LGHNA, CDR2 YNFKEQ. CDR3 sequence reads: CASSQELSGPGGTDTQYF. CDR3 nucleotides: TGTGCCAGCAGCCAAGAACTCTCGGGACCGGGGGGCACAGATACGCAGTATTTT.